These 32 T cell receptor beta chains share one sample of origin, sequenced in a study of blood T cells in healthy people across ages (dated by TCRdb to 2014 to 2015). Receptor libraries were prepared by 5' RACE. The listed sequencing device is Illumina HiSeq 2500. The second PCR ran for roughly 7 to 12 cycles and used a J-beta primer mix along with a sample-barcoded 5' primer. Clones were called with MiXCR by TCRdb after fastp trimmed the public reads at Q25, and only in-frame beta chains were retained. Rows merge per CDR3 protein into single entries with the most common DNA and genes. The sample table contains 700,000 to 800,000 distinct CDR3 sequences; only one count was recorded for about 42% of them. 20% to 25% of the sample is held by the ten biggest clonotypes. Material for sequencing was blood. The receptors come from a woman aged 55-69 years in good health.

This clonotype was picked up many times. V usage is TRBV29-1 and J usage is TRBJ2-5; D uncertain. This CDR3 spans 12 amino acids. CDR1 and CDR2 from the germline V gene are SQVTM and ANQGSEA. The V gene lost 4 bases and the J gene lost 11 bases, with 17 bases spanning the gap. Here the CDR3 reads CSVASLERTQYF. The CDR3 nucleotides read TGCAGCGTTGCTTCCCTCGAGAGGACGCAGTACTTC.

This clonotype was counted between two and nine times. This rearrangement joins TRBV3-1 to TRBJ2-7; 12 nucleotides agree with TRBD2. There are 16 residues in the CDR3. V gave up 4 bases and J gave up 7 bases; unmatched junction bases: 11. CDR1 and CDR2 from the germline V gene are LGHDT and YNNKEL (reference sequence). The CDR3 DNA reads as TGTGCCAGCAGCCCACAGACTAGCGGGAGAAACAATGAGCAGTACTTC. Encoded protein: CASSPQTSGRNNEQYF.

The genes are TRBV4-2 and TRBJ1-5; 7 positions match TRBD1. Per the germline V gene, CDR1 is LGHNA and CDR2 is YNFKEQ. Trimming took 1 base from V and 3 from J; bases not matched to a gene: 6. The CDR3 sequence is 16 residues long. This chain's CDR3 is CASSQAVTGNNQPQHF. CDR3 coding DNA: TGTGCCAGCAGCCAAGCCGTGACAGGGAACAATCAGCCCCAGCATTTT.

Only a few counts were recorded for this clonotype. The chain couples TRBV12-3 or TRBV12-4 to TRBJ2-2, with D perhaps TRBD1 (5 bases). V lost 7 bases to trimming and J lost 1 base, with 10 bases between them. The CDR3 loop spans 14 amino acids. Written as DNA, the CDR3 is TGTGCCAGCAACCCAAGGGGGAACACCGGGGAGCTGTTTTTT. Its protein product is CASNPRGNTGELFF.

This clonotype appeared many times. V usage is TRBV24-1 and J usage is TRBJ1-1; 10 bases match TRBD1. The germline CDR1 and CDR2 sequences are KGHDR and SFDVKD. The CDR3 loop spans 15 amino acids. J gave up 4 bases and V 7 bases, and 8 bases lay outside the gene matches. CDR3 DNA sequence: TGTGCCACCAGCCGACAGGGGGCGGAAGGCACTGAAGCTTTCTTT. Protein product: CATSRQGAEGTEAFF.

This clonotype was recorded a few times. V gene TRBV5-1 combines with J gene TRBJ1-1, with 9 bases lining up with TRBD1. The V gene's germline CDR1 is SGHRS and CDR2 YFSETQ. The V and J ends lost 5 bases and 3 bases, in that order; junction bases with no gene match: 17. The length of the CDR3 is 18 residues. CDR3 DNA sequence: TGCGCCAGCAGTCTTACAGGGGGCGGAGGGCTTAGGGACACTGAAGCTTTCTTT. Its translation: CASSLTGGGGLRDTEAFF.

This clonotype was recorded a few times. This chain links TRBV7-9 with TRBJ2-7; maybe TRBD1 (5 bases). V lost 3 bases and J lost 2, with 14 bases in between. The CDR3 has 15 amino acids. From germline, CDR1 is SEHNR and CDR2 FQNEAQ (reference sequence). In DNA form, the CDR3 reads TGTGCCAGCAGCTTTAAAATGGACATCGCCTACGAGCAGTACTTC. This encodes CASSFKMDIAYEQYF.

This rearrangement joins TRBV28 to TRBJ2-1, with unresolved D. Germline values: CDR1 MDHEN, CDR2 SYDVKM. The CDR3 totals 11 residues. Trimming removed 7 bases at V and 7 bases at J, with 8 bases between. The CDR3 sequence is CASIQANEQFF. In nucleotides, the CDR3 is TGTGCCAGCATCCAAGCTAATGAGCAGTTCTTC. Based on the CDR3 plus reference TRBV28 and TRBJ2-1, the full variable domain is DVKVTQSSRYLVKRTGEKVFLECVQDMDHENMFWYRQDPGLGLRLIYFSYDVKMKEKGDIPEGYSVSREKKERFSLILESASTNQTSMYLCASIQANEQFFGPGTRLTVL.

This clonotype was counted a few times. The chain recombines TRBV27 with TRBJ2-5; 7 bases map to TRBD2. J gave up 2 bases and V 3 bases, and 3 bases lay outside the gene matches. Looked up from germline, CDR1 is MNHEY and CDR2 is SMNVEV (reference sequence). This CDR3 contains 14 residues. The CDR3 is CASSFGREQETQYF. CDR3 nucleotides: TGTGCCAGCAGTTTTGGGAGGGAGCAAGAGACCCAGTACTTC.

This clonotype was seen a handful of times. CDR3 nucleotides: TGTGCCAGCAGCGCGGGACGGTGGCTTCAGTACTTC. Its translation: CASSAGRWLQYF. This sequence joins TRBV5-8 and TRBJ2-5, with D tentatively TRBD2 (6 bases). There are 12 residues in the CDR3. V dropped 4 bases and J dropped 11 bases, with 15 bases sitting between them. Germline V gene lookup returns CDR1 SGHTS and CDR2 YDEGEE.

This clonotype has a count of ten or more. This chain connects TRBV7-2 to TRBJ1-6, with D possibly matching TRBD1 (6 bases). The V gene lost 5 bases and the J gene lost 0 bases, with 11 bases spanning the gap. The CDR3 has 16 residues. Germline CDR1 is SGHTA and CDR2 is FQGNSA. In DNA, the CDR3 is TGTGCCAGCAGCCTAACAGGGATCTCCTATAATTCACCCCTCCACTTT. Translated: CASSLTGISYNSPLHF.

The chain has TRBV7-9 and TRBJ2-7; D is unclear. CDR1 and CDR2 from the germline V gene are SEHNR and FQNEAQ (reference sequence). This CDR3 is 15 amino acids long. Trimming pared 0 bases from V and 5 bases from J, leaving 14 bases between. The CDR3 sequence is CASSLAEWVNNEQYF. DNA of the CDR3: TGTGCCAGCAGCTTAGCGGAGTGGGTCAATAACGAGCAGTACTTC.

Concerning this clonotype: A much larger clone differs from this one at a single base, so this may be a read error. The rearrangement links TRBV10-3 to TRBJ2-5; D is tentatively TRBD1 or TRBD2 (6 bases each). V dropped 6 bases and J dropped 11 bases, with 16 bases sitting between them. The CDR3 loop spans 12 amino acids. Germline V gene lookup returns CDR1 ENHRY and CDR2 SYGVKD. This chain's CDR3 is CAIRGGDNEQYF. DNA of the CDR3: TGTGCCATCAGGGGCGGGGACAATGAGCAGTACTTC.

This clonotype was observed a handful of times. The J gene is TRBJ2-3, the V gene TRBV3-1; TRBD2 aligns across 10 bases. The CDR3 is 16 residues long. V shed 5 bases, J shed 2 bases, and the junction held 7 bases outside the gene matches. The germline V gene encodes CDR1 LGHDT and CDR2 YNNKEL (reference sequence). The CDR3 spells CASSKPSGGVTDTQYF. CDR3 DNA sequence: TGTGCCAGCAGCAAACCAAGCGGGGGGGTCACAGATACGCAGTATTTT.

CDR3: CASIRRGGGSYNEQFF. The CDR3 DNA is TGTGCCAGCATACGTAGGGGGGGGGGCTCCTACAATGAGCAGTTCTTC. This rearrangement joins TRBV12-3 or TRBV12-4 to TRBJ2-1, with D tentatively TRBD2 (7 bases). The CDR3 spans 16 residues. Trimming stripped 7 bases from V and 0 bases from J, with 16 bases between.

The chain uses TRBV3-1 and TRBJ1-2; 10 bases are a match to TRBD1. The ends lost 5 bases at V and 7 bases at J; junction bases unmatched: 13. The CDR3 is 16 amino acids. Germline CDR1 and CDR2: LGHDT and YNNKEL (reference sequence). DNA for the CDR3: TGTGCCAGCAGCGCGAAGACAGGGGGCTACGGCTGTGGCTACACCTTC. Protein: CASSAKTGGYGCGYTF. The variable domain in full, with the rest retrieved from reference TRBV3-1 and TRBJ1-2, is DTAVSQTPKYLVTQMGNDKSIKCEQNLGHDTMYWYKQDSKKFLKIMFSYNNKELIINETVPNRFSPKSPDKAHLNLHINSLELGDSAVYFCASSAKTGGYGCGYTFGSGTRLTVV.

V gene TRBV5-1 combines with J gene TRBJ1-2, with TRBD1 identical over 10 bases. There are 14 residues in the CDR3. Unmatched junction bases numbered 5, after V lost 3 bases and J lost 6 bases. Germline CDR1 is SGHRS and CDR2 is YFSETQ. CDR3 protein: CASSWGTGEDGYTF. CDR3 in DNA: TGCGCCAGCAGCTGGGGGACAGGGGAGGATGGCTACACCTTC.

This clonotype was recorded many times. This rearrangement joins TRBV7-9 to TRBJ2-3; D is unresolved. From germline, CDR1 is SEHNR and CDR2 FQNEAQ (reference sequence). The ends were cut back, 4 bases at V and 2 bases at J, with 16 bases in the middle. The CDR3 totals 16 residues. The CDR3 nucleotides read TGTGCCAGCAGCTCTCAATTAGGCGCCTCCACAGATACGCAGTATTTT. It specifies CASSSQLGASTDTQYF.

This clonotype was recorded a few times. The V gene is TRBV5-1, the J gene TRBJ2-1; 10 positions agree with TRBD1. The DNA end favors TRBJ2-7, so the J call may be wrong. The CDR3 is made up of 18 amino acids. CDR1 SGHRS and CDR2 YFSETQ come from the germline V gene. The CDR3 reads CASSLAKLGQGRYNEQYF. The CDR3 nucleotides are TGCGCCAGCAGCTTGGCCAAACTGGGACAGGGGAGATACAATGAGCAGTACTTC.

The chain couples TRBV20-1 to TRBJ1-4; no clear D. CDR3 length equals 11 residues. V was trimmed by 5 bases and J by 5 bases, leaving 6 bases between them. From germline, CDR1 is DFQATT and CDR2 SNEGSKA (reference sequence). The CDR3 spells CSASRNEKLFF. CDR3 in DNA: TGCAGTGCTTCCCGAAATGAAAAACTGTTTTTT.

This clonotype has only a few counts. V and J are TRBV5-1 and TRBJ2-5; 9 nucleotides line up with TRBD2. The CDR3 spans 15 residues. The J segment lost 5 bases and the V segment lost 0 bases, leaving 5 bases of the junction unmatched. Germline loops: CDR1 SGHRS, CDR2 YFSETQ. The CDR3 protein is CASSLVSSGGETQYF. In DNA, the CDR3 is TGCGCCAGCAGCTTGGTTAGTAGCGGGGGTGAGACCCAGTACTTC.

This clonotype was seen only once. This clone may be a read error of a much larger clone one base away. The chain recombines TRBV7-9 with TRBJ2-3, with a weak D call TRBD2 (5 bases). Germline values: CDR1 SEHNR, CDR2 FQNEAQ (reference sequence). The CDR3 consists of 12 residues. DNA of the CDR3: TGTGCCAGCAGCCGGGAAGGAGATATGCAGTATTTT. Protein product: CASSREGDMQYF.

The chain links TRBV30 to TRBJ1-5; D unresolved. This CDR3 has 12 residues. Deletions cut 2 bases from V and 2 bases from J, with 4 bases between. Per germline, CDR1 GTSNPN and CDR2 SVGIG (reference sequence). DNA for the CDR3: TGTGCCTGGAGTATGGGCAATCAGCCCCAGCATTTT. Amino acid sequence: CAWSMGNQPQHF.

With respect to this clonotype: The junction departs from the called germline gene at one end, perhaps through a read error. The CDR3 region has the DNA TGTGCCAGCAGCCAAGTGGGGGCCAAAACCTATGGTTACACCTTC. The encoded protein is CASSQVGAKTYGYTF. The gene calls are TRBV3-1 and TRBJ1-2; possible D gene TRBD1, 6 bases. Germline CDR1 and CDR2: LGHDT and YNNKEL (reference sequence). This CDR3 region has 15 residues. The full variable domain, completed using reference TRBV3-1 and TRBJ1-2, is DTAVSQTPKYLVTQMGNDKSIKCEQNLGHDTMYWYKQDSKKFLKIMFSYNNKELIINETVPNRFSPKSPDKAHLNLHINSLELGDSAVYFCASSQVGAKTYGYTFGSGTRLTVV.

This clonotype was observed a few times. The chain uses TRBV5-1 and TRBJ2-5; 9 bases fit TRBD1. This CDR3 spans 15 amino acids. Germline V lookup: CDR1 SGHRS, CDR2 YFSETQ. The ends lost 4 bases at V and 2 bases at J; junction bases unmatched: 6. CDR3 in DNA: TGCGCCAGCAGCCGAGGGACAGGGCGGCAAGAGACCCAGTACTTC. Translated, it gives CASSRGTGRQETQYF.

The chain is built from TRBV12-3 or TRBV12-4 and TRBJ1-6; D gene ambiguous. The CDR3 length is 15 residues. The ends were cut back, 6 bases at V and 0 bases at J, with 9 bases in the middle. DNA for the CDR3: TGTGCCAGCAGCACACAGAGCTCCTATAATTCACCCCTCCACTTT. Residues: CASSTQSSYNSPLHF.

The genes are TRBV20-1 and TRBJ2-1; D is possibly TRBD1 (6 bases). The assigned J gene may be wrong: the sequence end matches TRBJ2-7 better. Germline CDR1 and CDR2: DFQATT and SNEGSKA (reference sequence). The CDR3 contains 17 residues. The CDR3 nucleotides are TGCAGTGCTAAAACCCTCCTACAGGGTTTTTCCTACAATGAGCAGTACTTC. Protein product: CSAKTLLQGFSYNEQYF.

Details on this clonotype: This may be a read error, as it is one base from a much larger clone. This sequence joins TRBV5-1 and TRBJ2-1; the D is unclear. The CDR3 is made up of 14 amino acids. V shed 1 base and J shed 4 bases, with 9 bases lying between them. CDR1 and CDR2 from the germline V gene are SGHRS and YFSETQ. Here the CDR3 reads CASSLRANYNEQFF. The CDR3, as DNA: TGCGCCAGCAGCTTGAGAGCCAATTACAATGAGCAGTTCTTC.

The J gene is TRBJ2-2, the V gene TRBV7-6; D call uncertain. Germline V gene lookup returns CDR1 SGHVS and CDR2 FNYEAQ. V lost 1 base to trimming and J lost 0 bases, with 9 bases between them. The length of the CDR3 is 16 residues. The CDR3 loop reads CASSLELAANTGELFF. In nucleotides, the CDR3 is TGTGCCAGCAGCTTAGAGTTGGCCGCGAACACCGGGGAGCTGTTTTTT.

CDR3 sequence reads: CASSCDLTSGAEQFF. As DNA, the CDR3 is TGTGCCAGCAGCTGCGACCTGACTAGCGGGGCTGAGCAGTTCTTC. V is TRBV7-9 and J is TRBJ2-1; 11 positions agree with TRBD2. The germline gives CDR1 SEHNR, CDR2 FQNEAQ (reference sequence). The length of the CDR3 is 15 residues. V trimming: 4 bases; J trimming: 9 bases; junction bases outside the gene matches: 8.

This clonotype was recorded many times. The chain joins TRBV29-1 to TRBJ2-1; 12 nucleotides match TRBD2. Germline V gene sequence: CDR1 SQVTM, CDR2 ANQGSEA. The CDR3 extends over 13 amino acids. After removal of 6 bases from V and 9 bases from J, the junction contained 6 bases not matched to a gene. CDR3 region: CSVHGTSGLEQFF. The CDR3 DNA sequence: TGCAGCGTCCACGGGACTAGCGGGCTTGAGCAGTTCTTC.

This CDR3 is CASSVGTQYGYTF. CDR3 sequence (DNA): TGTGCCAGCAGCGTAGGGACCCAGTATGGCTACACCTTC. The chain recombines TRBV7-6 with TRBJ1-2; D possibly corresponds to TRBD1 (5 bases). Trimming took off 5 bases at V and 5 bases at J, with 12 bases between the two ends. The CDR3 is 13 residues long. From germline, CDR1 is SGHVS and CDR2 FNYEAQ.